The sequence of this T cell receptor beta chain was determined in a study of PD-L1 blockade in urothelial cancer. Study context: Before enrollment, 0 to 3 chemotherapy regimens had been given to patients.

This CDR3 comprises 13 residues. The ends were cut back, 0 bases at V and 7 bases at J, with 10 bases in the middle. CDR1 and CDR2 (germline): SGHDT, YYEEEE. Spike-ins of synthetic TCR analog templates went into each PCR. TCRdb's table, derived via immunoSEQ multiplex PCR, lists solely in-frame clones and lacks some. The sample comprises 48,000 or so clones, around 88% of which are singletons, and more than 9% rests with the top ten. Stated time point: peripheral blood 6 weeks after treatment start. The TCR was taken from a man in his 60s with urothelial cancer. This rearrangement joins TRBV5-6 to TRBJ2-5; possible D gene TRBD2, 6 bases. The input for sequencing was PBMCs, taken around atezolizumab (anti-PD-L1) treatment. The DNA of the CDR3 is TGTGCCAGCAGCTTGGTGCAGGGAGGGACCCAGTACTTC. This codes for CASSLVQGGTQYF.